This T cell receptor beta chain was captured in a study of blood T cell repertoires in COVID-19. This clone was observed once. Repertoires were generated with immunoSEQ multiplex PCR, while TCRdb's copy carries only in-frame clones and drops some. The data contain approximately 60,000 clones, approximately 78% of them singletons. Sample: peripheral blood. The receptor's source is a man older than 75 with acute or convalescent COVID-19.

The CDR3 DNA reads as TGTGCCAGCAGCTTACAGGGGGCAGCGTTGGGCTCCTATAATTCACCCCTCCACTTT. As protein: CASSLQGAALGSYNSPLHF. The chain recombines TRBV7-8 with TRBJ1-6, with 8 bases identical to TRBD1. Unmatched junction bases numbered 9, after V lost 2 bases and J lost 0 bases. Germline lookup yields CDR1 SGHVS and CDR2 FQNEAQ. The CDR3 is made up of 19 amino acids.